Given below is one TCR beta chain in context. Its antigen is still unknown. These data originate in a study of cytomegalovirus exposure and HLA in healthy donors. Overall study results and limits: By HLA locus, TCR association rates varied in a later analysis, with DRB1 showing the most and HLA-C the fewest. Analysis performed later found 15,000 or so TCR beta sequences associated with HLA alleles at 0.05 false discovery rate. Segments of the TCR beta V type were, in most cases, productive about 90% or about 30% of the time in an earlier analysis.

Healthy bone marrow donors formed the donor group. PCR primers comprised 60 Vbeta and 13 Jbeta primers. TCRdb's copy holds only in-frame clones and misses some; the assay was immunoSEQ multiplex PCR. This sample's table reports 150,000 or so clones. Germline V CDR1 and CDR2: SEHNR, FQNEAQ (reference sequence). CDR3 length equals 17 residues. The ends were cut back, 4 bases at V and 3 bases at J, with 19 bases in the middle. The chain recombines TRBV7-9 with TRBJ2-1; D call uncertain. This receptor was taken from a woman aged 18-29 years in good health and CMV-seronegative. Sequenced: PBMCs. CDR3 in amino acids: CASSSQVRVEFYNEQFF. The CDR3 region has the DNA TGTGCCAGCAGCTCCCAGGTCCGAGTGGAATTCTACAATGAGCAGTTCTTC.